This entry features one T cell receptor (beta chain) sequence. Its antigen remains unknown. The CDR3 has 17 amino acids. Germline CDR1 LNHDA, CDR2 SQIVND (reference sequence). J lost 7 bases, V lost 7 bases, and 19 bases had no gene match. This entry belongs to a study of T cell responses to AZD1222 COVID-19 vaccine. Using immunoSEQ multiplex PCR, the repertoire was profiled, and TCRdb retains in-frame clones only, with some absent. The repertoire has 70,000 to 85,000 clones, 86% of them found once; the top ten carry about 2.5%. Study-wide results and limits: There were mostly white British donors and more females than males, and clonal diversity was possibly underestimated. Dominant CD4 TCR responses targeted spike regions 160-218 and 743-854. Two AZD1222 doses significantly raised spike-specific TCR breadth and depth over controls.

The gene calls are TRBV19 and TRBJ2-1; 7 nucleotides agree with TRBD2. The source was peripheral blood, collected on day 0 of AZD1222 vaccination. The clonotype comes from an adult in good health. This chain's CDR3 is CASIQQGGRATGNEQFF. For the CDR3, the DNA is TGTGCCAGTATCCAGCAGGGCGGGAGAGCCACCGGGAATGAGCAGTTCTTC.